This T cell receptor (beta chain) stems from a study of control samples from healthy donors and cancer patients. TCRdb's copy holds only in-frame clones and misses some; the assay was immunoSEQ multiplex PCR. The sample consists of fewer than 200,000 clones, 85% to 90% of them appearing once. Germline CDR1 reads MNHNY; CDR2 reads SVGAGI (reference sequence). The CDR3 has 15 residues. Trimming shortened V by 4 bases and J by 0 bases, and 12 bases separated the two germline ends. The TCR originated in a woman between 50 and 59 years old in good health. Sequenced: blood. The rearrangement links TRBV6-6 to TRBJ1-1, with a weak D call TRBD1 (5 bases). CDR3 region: CASSFTGRMNTEAFF. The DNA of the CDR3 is TGTGCCAGCAGTTTTACAGGACGAATGAACACTGAAGCTTTCTTT.